This T cell receptor (beta chain) originates from a study of T cell responses to AZD1222 COVID-19 vaccine. Study-wide results and limits: Targeting of unmutated variant regions was reportedly seen in nearly half of spike-specific TCRs. Donors, mostly white British, included more females; clonal diversity was possibly underestimated. Following two doses of AZD1222, Spike-specific TCR breadth and depth rose. Repertoires in all cases were sampled only once the peak T cell response had passed.

J lost 1 base, V lost 3 bases, and 0 bases had no gene match. CDR1 is KGHSH and CDR2 is LQKENI in the germline V gene. This CDR3 has 14 residues. Assay: immunoSEQ multiplex PCR; the TCRdb copy retains only in-frame clones and omits some. The sample totals around 150,000 clones. Notes on this clone: Its antigen is currently unknown.

This clonotype was obtained from an adult in good health. The sequenced sample was peripheral blood. The chain links TRBV18 to TRBJ1-1, with 9 bases matching TRBD1. The CDR3 is CASSPGQGNTEAFF. Written as DNA, the CDR3 is TGTGCCAGCTCACCGGGACAGGGGAACACTGAAGCTTTCTTT.